Following are 20 T cell receptor beta chains from one sample sequenced in a study of a mutant IDH1 vaccine in newly diagnosed glioma. Time point indicated: week 11, during vaccination. Doses consisted of 300 ug of mutant IDH1 20-mer peptide each, paired with topical imiquimod. Their cognate antigens are unknown. Clones were read by immunoSEQ multiplex PCR, and TCRdb kept only the in-frame ones, dropping some. The sample includes tens of thousands of clones, over 75% of them seen just once. This specimen consisted of PBMCs, obtained from a glioma patient whose treatment included an IDH1 peptide vaccine. Receptor source: a woman aged 18-29 years with glioma.

Only a few counts were recorded for this clone. The rearrangement uses TRBV12-5 and TRBJ1-2, with D perhaps matching TRBD1 (6 bases). Germline CDR1 LGHNT, CDR2 FRNRAP. The CDR3 covers 15 residues. V was trimmed by 0 bases and J by 4 bases, leaving 12 bases between them. The CDR3 loop reads CASGLVQGGPYGYTF. The CDR3 nucleotides are TGTGCTAGTGGTTTGGTACAGGGCGGTCCCTATGGCTACACCTTC.

The J gene is TRBJ2-7, the V gene TRBV19, with D unresolved. This CDR3 has 12 residues. V lost 5 bases and J lost 5, with 10 bases in between. Germline V gene sequence: CDR1 LNHDA, CDR2 SQIVND (reference sequence). As DNA, the CDR3 is TGTGCCAGTAGTGGCATGGCCGACGAGCAGTACTTC. This sequence encodes CASSGMADEQYF.

This sequence joins TRBV7-2 and TRBJ1-4, with D unclear. CDR1 is SGHTA, CDR2 FQGNSA, per germline. This CDR3 region has 15 residues. The V gene lost 4 bases and the J gene lost 3 bases, with 12 bases spanning the gap. The CDR3: CASSSARISNEKLFF. The CDR3 nucleotides are TGTGCCAGCAGCTCAGCAAGGATCTCTAATGAAAAACTGTTTTTT.

The V and J genes are TRBV19 and TRBJ2-1; TRBD1 agrees at 7 bases. Germline CDR1 reads LNHDA; CDR2 reads SQIVND (reference sequence). The CDR3 is 13 amino acids. The V segment lost 3 bases and the J segment 9 bases; nucleotides outside the gene matches: 5. CDR3 sequence (DNA): TGTGCCAGTAGTATCGGGACAGAGCCTGAGCAGTTCTTC. Translating it yields CASSIGTEPEQFF. Combining the CDR3 with reference TRBV19 and TRBJ2-1 gives the whole variable domain DGGITQSPKYLFRKEGQNVTLSCEQNLNHDAMYWYRQDPGQGLRLIYYSQIVNDFQKGDIAEGYSVSREKKESFPLTVTSAQKNPTAFYLCASSIGTEPEQFFGPGTRLTVL.

J is TRBJ2-7 and V is TRBV19, with D unclear. Trimming removed 0 bases at V and 3 bases at J, with 6 bases between. The CDR3 contains 13 residues. Germline CDR1 reads LNHDA; CDR2 reads SQIVND (reference sequence). In DNA, the CDR3 is TGTGCCAGTAGTATAGATCTAGGCTACGAGCAGTACTTC. It is translated as CASSIDLGYEQYF.

The chain is built from TRBV23-1 and TRBJ1-5; possible D gene TRBD1, 5 bases. TRBV23-1 is recorded as an ORF, its role being uncertain. With 7 bases removed from V and 3 bases from J, the gap between germline ends came to 16 bases. The CDR3 has 15 amino acids. CDR3 protein: CASKQVGPHNQPQHF. CDR3 sequence (DNA): TGCGCCAGCAAACAGGTTGGACCCCACAATCAGCCCCAGCATTTT.

This clone was seen only once. The DNA of the CDR3 is TGCAGCGTTGAAGATACGTGGGAGGGGGTAATCCCTGGCTACACCTTC. Its translation: CSVEDTWEGVIPGYTF. The V gene is TRBV29-1, the J gene TRBJ1-2; D may be TRBD1 (6 bases). Germline-derived CDR1 and CDR2 are SQVTM and ANQGSEA. CDR3 length equals 16 residues. V lost 0 bases to trimming and J lost 7 bases, with 21 bases between them.

The chain links TRBV19 to TRBJ1-2, with D unresolved. Trimming removed 4 bases at V and 0 bases at J, with 9 bases between. CDR1 and CDR2 from the germline V gene are LNHDA and SQIVND (reference sequence). The CDR3 covers 14 residues. CDR3 nucleotides: TGTGCCAGTAGTAATCTCCCTCCTAACTATGGCTACACCTTC. Translating gives CASSNLPPNYGYTF.

The gene calls are TRBV7-2 and TRBJ1-2; maybe TRBD1 (5 bases). Looked up from germline, CDR1 is SGHTA and CDR2 is FQGNSA. The V end lost 1 base, the J end lost 4 bases, and 16 bases lay between the germline ends. This CDR3 comprises 16 residues. In DNA, the CDR3 is TGTGCCAGCAGCTTAGATTCGGGGCGAAGGCTCTATGGCTACACCTTC. Amino acid sequence: CASSLDSGRRLYGYTF.

This clone is a singleton in its sample. The V and J genes are TRBV5-1 and TRBJ2-7; the D call may be TRBD1 or TRBD2 (7 bases each). The V end lost 0 bases, the J end lost 5 bases, and 15 bases lay between the germline ends. CDR1 is SGHRS and CDR2 is YFSETQ in the germline V gene. The CDR3 is 15 amino acids. CDR3 DNA: TGCGCCAGCAGCTTGGGGGAGGGGGCGGGCCACGAGCAGTACTTC. Protein: CASSLGEGAGHEQYF.

This clone was picked up one time. The chain carries TRBV25-1 and TRBJ2-1; D possibly corresponds to TRBD2 (6 bases). The germline CDR1 and CDR2 sequences are MGHDK and SYGVNS. Trimming removed 4 bases at V and 12 bases at J, with 13 bases between. This CDR3 contains 12 residues. The CDR3 loop is CASSGAVGGQFF. CDR3 DNA sequence: TGTGCCAGCAGTGGTGCCGTCGGGGGGCAGTTCTTC. Variable domain in full (rest from reference TRBV25-1 and TRBJ2-1): EADIYQTPRYLVIGTGKKITLECSQTMGHDKMYWYQQDPGMELHLIHYSYGVNSTEKGDLSSESTVSRIRTEHFPLTLESARPSHTSQYLCASSGAVGGQFFGPGTRLTVL.

J is TRBJ2-1 and V is TRBV6-4; D is unclear. The CDR3 covers 15 residues. Germline V gives CDR1 MRHNA, CDR2 SNTAGT. V lost 6 bases and J lost 0, with 12 bases in between. This CDR3 is CASSPGQSSYNEQFF. The CDR3 region has the DNA TGTGCCAGCAGCCCAGGTCAGAGCTCCTACAATGAGCAGTTCTTC.

This clone has more than one count but fewer than ten. The CDR3 reads CASSMRHINQPQHF. CDR3 sequence (DNA): TGTGCCAGTAGTATGCGACATATCAATCAGCCCCAGCATTTT. The J gene is TRBJ1-5, the V gene TRBV19; no firm D call. The germline CDR1 and CDR2 sequences are LNHDA and SQIVND (reference sequence). V lost 3 bases, J lost 3 bases, and 9 bases lay in between. The CDR3 runs to 14 residues.

CDR3 residues: CASTTPSGANVLTF. The CDR3, as DNA: TGTGCCAGTACGACCCCCTCTGGGGCCAACGTCCTGACTTTC. V and J are TRBV19 and TRBJ2-6, with D unclear. From germline, CDR1 is LNHDA and CDR2 SQIVND (reference sequence). The CDR3 has 14 amino acids. Trimming cost V 7 bases and J 0 bases, with 7 bases left between them.

The J gene is TRBJ1-1, the V gene TRBV5-1, with TRBD1 identical over 10 bases. V lost 3 bases to trimming and J lost 0 bases; unmatched junction nucleotides: 2. The CDR3 is made up of 15 amino acids. Germline CDR1 SGHRS, CDR2 YFSETQ. CDR3 loop: CASSWGTGVNTEAFF. The CDR3 coding sequence is TGCGCCAGCAGCTGGGGGACAGGGGTGAACACTGAAGCTTTCTTT.

The sample holds one count of this clone. The chain links TRBV6-4 to TRBJ2-7; 14 nucleotides line up with TRBD2. The V gene's germline CDR1 is MRHNA and CDR2 SNTAGT. CDR3 size: 17 residues. V dropped 11 bases and J dropped 2; count of bases not matched to a gene: 14. This CDR3 is CAGTKTSGRAETYEQYF. The CDR3 DNA sequence: TGTGCCGGAACAAAGACTAGCGGGAGGGCCGAAACCTACGAGCAGTACTTC.

This chain joins TRBV7-9 and TRBJ2-5; 10 bases match TRBD2. The CDR3 totals 15 residues. Germline CDR1 is SEHNR and CDR2 is FQNEAQ (reference sequence). The trim removed 5 bases at V and 5 bases at J, leaving 8 bases unmatched. The CDR3 spells CASSPMTSGQETQYF. The CDR3 region has the DNA TGTGCCAGCAGCCCAATGACTAGCGGGCAGGAGACCCAGTACTTC.

The gene calls are TRBV10-3 and TRBJ1-1; no clear D gene. V lost 0 bases, J lost 0 bases, and 5 bases lay in between. Germline CDR1 reads ENHRY; CDR2 reads SYGVKD. The CDR3 length is 14 residues. CDR3 residues: CAISESEVNTEAFF. For the CDR3, the DNA is TGTGCCATCAGTGAGTCAGAGGTGAACACTGAAGCTTTCTTT.

The DNA of the CDR3 is TGTGCCAGTAGTTCCACAGGGCGTCAGCCCCAGCATTTT. This translates into CASSSTGRQPQHF. The chain combines TRBV19 with TRBJ1-5; TRBD1 might be the D (6 bases). Trimming stripped 5 bases from V and 6 bases from J, with 11 bases between. CDR1 is LNHDA and CDR2 is SQIVND in the germline V gene (reference sequence). There are 13 residues in the CDR3.

The chain carries TRBV1 and TRBJ1-5; TRBD1, the table's D call, was not compared with the DNA. TRBV1 is a pseudogene segment. This CDR3 comprises 14 residues. The CDR3 region is CTKRTDRVNQPQHF. Written as DNA, the CDR3 is TGCACCAAAAGAACGGACAGAGTCAATCAGCCCCAGCATTTT.